These T cell receptor beta chains were read from a single sample in a study of circulating and synovial CD4+ cells in juvenile arthritis. The data were produced by immunoSEQ multiplex PCR, yet TCRdb's version contains in-frame clones alone and is incomplete. The repertoire holds about 3,600 clones, approximately 80% seen once, with about 3.5% in the top ten. Sequenced material: CD4+ T cells from synovial fluid. The origin of the receptors is a human donor with juvenile idiopathic arthritis. CDR3s include the opening cysteine and the closing phenylalanine or tryptophan. D genes are given only for firm matches.

d_call: TRBD1; j_call: TRBJ1-2; v_call: TRBV28; cdr3_nt: TGTGCCAGCAGCCGAACGACAGGGGGTATCGTTGTATTCTATGGCTACACCTTC; cdr3_aa: CASSRTTGGIVVFYGYTF
d_call: TRBD1; j_call: TRBJ2-3; v_call: TRBV7-3; cdr3_nt: TGTGCCAGCAGCGGACAGGGGAGAGATACGCAGTATTTT; cdr3_aa: CASSGQGRDTQYF
d_call: NA; j_call: TRBJ2-7; v_call: TRBV20-1; cdr3_nt: TGCAGTGTTAAGGGGTACGAGCAGTACTTC; cdr3_aa: CSVKGYEQYF
d_call: TRBD1; j_call: TRBJ1-1; v_call: TRBV29-1; cdr3_nt: TGCAGCGTGGGGGACAGGGGGCATGCTTTCTTT; cdr3_aa: CSVGDRGHAFF
d_call: TRBD1; j_call: TRBJ2-3; v_call: TRBV19; cdr3_nt: TGTGCCAGTAGTCCCCGGGACAGGGGGAGCACAGATACGCAGTATTTT; cdr3_aa: CASSPRDRGSTDTQYF
d_call: NA; j_call: TRBJ2-7; v_call: TRBV29-1; cdr3_nt: TGCAGCGTCGATAATTCCGCGGGCGCGCAGTACTTC; cdr3_aa: CSVDNSAGAQYF
d_call: NA; j_call: TRBJ1-2; v_call: TRBV19; cdr3_nt: TGTGCCAGTATCAACACCGGGACGCCAGTCGGGGGTGGCTACACCTTC; cdr3_aa: CASINTGTPVGGGYTF
d_call: TRBD2; j_call: TRBJ2-1; v_call: TRBV6-6; cdr3_nt: TGTGCCAGCAGCCTCTGGTACGCGGGGGACAATGAGCAGTTCTTC; cdr3_aa: CASSLWYAGDNEQFF
d_call: TRBD1; j_call: TRBJ1-4; v_call: TRBV11-2; cdr3_nt: TGTGCCAGCAGCAAAAGGGGGCCGGGTAATGAAAAACTGTTTTTT; cdr3_aa: CASSKRGPGNEKLFF
d_call: TRBD2; j_call: TRBJ2-1; v_call: TRBV7-2; cdr3_nt: TGTGCCAGCAGCGGACTGACTAGCGGCACTCCCAATGAGCAGTTCTTC; cdr3_aa: CASSGLTSGTPNEQFF
d_call: TRBD1; j_call: TRBJ1-2; v_call: TRBV13; cdr3_nt: TGTGCCAGCAGCTTCGACGACAGGGGGCATGGCTACACCTTC; cdr3_aa: CASSFDDRGHGYTF